The 8 T cell receptor beta chains presented below share a single source sample, sequenced in a study of blood T cell repertoires in COVID-19. TCRdb's copy holds only in-frame clones and misses some; the assay was immunoSEQ multiplex PCR. This repertoire shows roughly 150,000 clones, around four fifths found once; its top ten account for roughly a fifth. The sequenced sample was peripheral blood. The receptors were gathered from an elderly woman with acute or convalescent COVID-19.

V is TRBV15 and J is TRBJ1-2; D is unresolved. Germline V gene sequence: CDR1 LNHNV, CDR2 YYDKDF (reference sequence). Trimming removed 4 bases at V and 3 bases at J, with 9 bases between. The CDR3 covers 13 residues. CDR3 protein: CATSKEQDYGYTF. CDR3 DNA sequence: TGTGCCACCAGCAAAGAGCAGGACTATGGCTACACCTTC.

The CDR3 nucleotides are TGTGCCATCAGTGTGAGCGAACAGGGCTTAGACTATGGCTACACCTTC. As protein: CAISVSEQGLDYGYTF. The J gene is TRBJ1-2, the V gene TRBV10-3; a possible D gene is TRBD1 (6 bases). V was shortened by 4 bases and J by 3 bases, with 18 bases between the two germline ends. Looked up from germline, CDR1 is ENHRY and CDR2 is SYGVKD. The CDR3 covers 16 residues.

This chain links TRBV15 with TRBJ1-2; D gene uncertain. This CDR3 has 15 amino acids. V was trimmed by 0 bases and J by 8 bases, leaving 16 bases between them. Looked up from germline, CDR1 is LNHNV and CDR2 is YYDKDF (reference sequence). CDR3 DNA: TGTGCCACCAGCAGAGATGTGGGCGGACTGGGAGGCTACACCTTC. As protein: CATSRDVGGLGGYTF.

In DNA form, the CDR3 reads TGTGCCAGCAGCATACAGGGTAGCCCGACCGGGGAGCTGTTTTTT. Translating it yields CASSIQGSPTGELFF. The chain uses TRBV9 and TRBJ2-2; TRBD1 might be the D (6 bases). The ends were cut back, 4 bases at V and 5 bases at J, with 15 bases in the middle. The germline V gene has CDR1 SGDLS and CDR2 YYNGEE. The CDR3 spans 15 residues.

The V gene is TRBV6-2 or TRBV6-3, the J gene TRBJ2-1; 9 bases map to TRBD2. V was clipped by 0 bases and J by 0 bases; unmatched bases: 0. Germline V lookup: CDR1 MNHEY, CDR2 SVGEGT. The CDR3 contains 16 residues. The CDR3 sequence is CASSYSSGSSYNEQFF. DNA of the CDR3: TGTGCCAGCAGTTACTCTAGCGGGAGCTCCTACAATGAGCAGTTCTTC.

This chain joins TRBV6-5 and TRBJ2-5; tentatively, D is TRBD1 (5 bases). The CDR3 covers 15 residues. Germline loops: CDR1 MNHEY, CDR2 SVGAGI. Trimming shortened V by 8 bases and J by 1 base, and 17 bases separated the two germline ends. The CDR3 sequence is CASQGQGLPQETQYF. Written as DNA, the CDR3 is TGTGCCAGCCAAGGACAAGGTCTCCCCCAAGAGACCCAGTACTTC.

This clone was recorded a few times. Other DNA sequences within the sample encode an identical CDR3. V usage is TRBV18 and J usage is TRBJ1-1, with 9 bases identical to TRBD1. The CDR3 loop spans 14 amino acids. Looked up from germline, CDR1 is KGHSH and CDR2 is LQKENI. V was pared by 3 bases and J by 1 base, with 0 bases of the junction left unmatched. The CDR3 DNA reads TGTGCCAGCTCACCGGGACAGGGGAACACTGAAGCTTTCTTT. It yields the protein CASSPGQGNTEAFF.

The rearrangement uses TRBV18 and TRBJ1-4; the D is unclear. This CDR3 comprises 13 residues. Germline V gene data show CDR1 as KGHSH and CDR2 as LQKENI. V was shortened by 1 base and J by 5 bases, with 5 bases between the two germline ends. In DNA, the CDR3 is TGTGCCAGCTCACCACTTTCGAATGAAAAACTGTTTTTT. This gives the protein CASSPLSNEKLFF.